This record covers a single TCR beta chain. Its antigen is still unknown. Urothelial carcinoma, locally advanced or metastatic, affected the patients. PCRs were each spiked with synthetic TCR analog templates. Sequencing was performed with immunoSEQ multiplex PCR; in TCRdb, only in-frame clones are kept and a portion is missing. The table includes tens of thousands of clones, around 79% detected once. These data are taken from a study of PD-L1 blockade in urothelial cancer. At the level of the study: Typically, measured as a median, blood samples had 150,000 or so T cells.

In germline, CDR1 is MNHNY, CDR2 SVGAGI (reference sequence). Trimming at V came to 5 bases and at J to 4 bases, leaving 7 bases not matched to a gene. This CDR3 is built from 15 residues. Points from the study as a whole: At 3 weeks on treatment, tumor-associated clones expanded more with durable benefit.

The J gene is TRBJ1-4, the V gene TRBV6-6, with 7 bases aligning to TRBD1. The starting material was PBMCs, obtained around atezolizumab (anti-PD-L1) treatment. This TCR came from an older man with urothelial cancer. The CDR3 sequence is CASSGHGTVNEKLFF. CDR3 bases: TGTGCCAGCAGTGGTCACGGGACAGTTAATGAAAAACTGTTTTTT.